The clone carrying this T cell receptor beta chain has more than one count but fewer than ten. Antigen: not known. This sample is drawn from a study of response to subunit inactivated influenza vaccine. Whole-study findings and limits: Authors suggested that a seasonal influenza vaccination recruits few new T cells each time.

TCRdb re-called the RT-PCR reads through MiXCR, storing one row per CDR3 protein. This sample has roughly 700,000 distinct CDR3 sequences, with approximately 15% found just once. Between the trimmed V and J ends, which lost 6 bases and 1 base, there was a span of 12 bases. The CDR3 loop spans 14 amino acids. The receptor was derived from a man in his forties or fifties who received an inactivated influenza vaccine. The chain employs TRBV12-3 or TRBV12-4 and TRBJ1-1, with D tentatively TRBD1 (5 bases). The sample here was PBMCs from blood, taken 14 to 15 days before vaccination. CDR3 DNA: TGTGCCAGCAGAGGGGACCTGACGAACACTGAAGCTTTCTTT. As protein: CASRGDLTNTEAFF.